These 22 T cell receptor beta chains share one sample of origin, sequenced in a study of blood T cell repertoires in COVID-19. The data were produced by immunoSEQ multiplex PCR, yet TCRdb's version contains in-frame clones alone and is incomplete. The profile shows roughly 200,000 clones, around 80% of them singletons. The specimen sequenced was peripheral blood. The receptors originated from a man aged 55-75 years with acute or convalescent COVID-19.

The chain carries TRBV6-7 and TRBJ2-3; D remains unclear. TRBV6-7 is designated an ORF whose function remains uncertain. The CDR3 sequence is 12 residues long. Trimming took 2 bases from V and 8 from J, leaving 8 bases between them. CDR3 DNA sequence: TGTGCCAGCAGTTACCCTCCGGGTACGCAGTATTTT. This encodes CASSYPPGTQYF.

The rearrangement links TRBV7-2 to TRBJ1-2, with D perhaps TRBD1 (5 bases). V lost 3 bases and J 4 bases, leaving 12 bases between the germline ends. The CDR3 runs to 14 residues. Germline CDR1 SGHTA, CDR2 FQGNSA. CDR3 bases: TGTGCCAGCAGCTTCCAGGGCGCAAGCTATGGCTACACCTTC. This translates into CASSFQGASYGYTF.

The chain's CDR3 is CASISPGLAGESEQYF. The CDR3 region has the DNA TGTGCCAGCATCAGCCCGGGACTAGCGGGAGAGAGCGAGCAGTACTTC. The gene calls are TRBV2 and TRBJ2-7, with 14 bases fitting TRBD2. CDR1 is SNHLY, CDR2 FYNNEI, per germline. The V gene end was trimmed by 7 bases and the J gene end by 6 bases; junction bases not matched to a gene: 11. This CDR3 region has 16 residues.

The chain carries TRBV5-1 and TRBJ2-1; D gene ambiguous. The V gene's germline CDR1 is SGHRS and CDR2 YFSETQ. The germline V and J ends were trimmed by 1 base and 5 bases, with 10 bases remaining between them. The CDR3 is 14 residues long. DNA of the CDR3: TGCGCCAGCAGCTTGAATGCTAGGCACAATGAGCAGTTCTTC. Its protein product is CASSLNARHNEQFF.

CDR3 in amino acids: CASSYPEEGTEAFF. CDR3 DNA: TGTGCCAGCAGTTACCCTGAGGAGGGCACTGAAGCTTTCTTT. The V and J genes are TRBV6-6 and TRBJ1-1; D uncertain. The V gene's germline CDR1 is MNHNY and CDR2 SVGAGI (reference sequence). The CDR3 loop spans 14 amino acids. V was clipped by 2 bases and J by 4 bases, with 11 bases between them.

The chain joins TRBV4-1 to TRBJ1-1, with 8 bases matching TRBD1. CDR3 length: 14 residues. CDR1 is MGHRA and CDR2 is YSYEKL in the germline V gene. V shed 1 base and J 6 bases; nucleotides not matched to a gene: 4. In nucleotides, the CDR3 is TGCGCCAGCAGCCAAGTTGGCAGGGGGCCTGAAGCTTTCTTT. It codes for CASSQVGRGPEAFF.

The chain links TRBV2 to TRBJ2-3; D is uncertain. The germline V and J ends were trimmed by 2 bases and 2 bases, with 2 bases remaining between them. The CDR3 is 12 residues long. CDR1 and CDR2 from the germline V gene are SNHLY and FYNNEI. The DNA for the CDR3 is TGTGCCAGCAGTGAATACACAGATACGCAGTATTTT. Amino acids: CASSEYTDTQYF.

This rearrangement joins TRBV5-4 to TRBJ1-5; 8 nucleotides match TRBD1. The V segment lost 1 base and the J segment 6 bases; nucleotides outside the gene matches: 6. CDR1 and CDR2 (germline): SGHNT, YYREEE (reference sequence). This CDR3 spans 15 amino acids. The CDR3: CASSLQGAAAQPQHF. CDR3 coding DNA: TGTGCCAGCAGCTTGCAGGGGGCTGCGGCTCAGCCCCAGCATTTT.

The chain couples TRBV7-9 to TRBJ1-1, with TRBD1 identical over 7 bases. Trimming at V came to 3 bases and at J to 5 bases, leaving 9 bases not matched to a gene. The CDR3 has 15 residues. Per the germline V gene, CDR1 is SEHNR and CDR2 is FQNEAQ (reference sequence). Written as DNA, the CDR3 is TGTGCCAGCAGCTTTGAACAGGGGAAGTGGACTGAAGCTTTCTTT. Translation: CASSFEQGKWTEAFF.

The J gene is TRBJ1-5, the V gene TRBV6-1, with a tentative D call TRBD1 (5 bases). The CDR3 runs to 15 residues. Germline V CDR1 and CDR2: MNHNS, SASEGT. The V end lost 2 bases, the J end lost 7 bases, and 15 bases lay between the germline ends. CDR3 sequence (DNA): TGTGCCAGCAGTGAATATCTGGGAGGGGCACAGCCCCAGCATTTT. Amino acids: CASSEYLGGAQPQHF.

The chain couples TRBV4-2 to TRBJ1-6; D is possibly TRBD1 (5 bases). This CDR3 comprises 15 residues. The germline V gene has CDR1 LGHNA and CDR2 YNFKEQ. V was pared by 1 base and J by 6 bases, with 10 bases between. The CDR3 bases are TGTGCCAGCAGCCAAGCAGGGCTTCTTAATTCACCCCTCCACTTT. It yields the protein CASSQAGLLNSPLHF.

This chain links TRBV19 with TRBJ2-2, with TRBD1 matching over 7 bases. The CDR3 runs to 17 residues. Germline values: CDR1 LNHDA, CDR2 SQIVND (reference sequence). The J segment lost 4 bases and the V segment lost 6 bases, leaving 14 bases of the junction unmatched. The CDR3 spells CASRPGQRSYGTGELFF. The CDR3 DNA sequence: TGTGCCAGTAGACCGGGACAGCGAAGCTATGGCACCGGGGAGCTGTTTTTT.

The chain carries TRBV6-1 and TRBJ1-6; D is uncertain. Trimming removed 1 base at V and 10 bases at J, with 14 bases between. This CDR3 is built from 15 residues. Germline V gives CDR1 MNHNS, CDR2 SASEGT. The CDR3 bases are TGTGCCAGCAGTGAAGTCGGGGAACCAACGTCACCCCTCCACTTT. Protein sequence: CASSEVGEPTSPLHF.

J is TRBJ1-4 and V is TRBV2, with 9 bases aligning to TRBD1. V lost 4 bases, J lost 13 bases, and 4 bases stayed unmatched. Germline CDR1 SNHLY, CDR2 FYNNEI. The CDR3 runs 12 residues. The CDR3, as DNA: TGTGCCAGCAGTGGACAGGGGGTGGGACTGTTTTTT. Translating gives CASSGQGVGLFF.

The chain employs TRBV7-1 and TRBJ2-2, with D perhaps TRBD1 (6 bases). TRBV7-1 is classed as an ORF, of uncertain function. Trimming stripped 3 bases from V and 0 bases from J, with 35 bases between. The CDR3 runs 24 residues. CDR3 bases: TGTGCCAGCAGCTCTCCCCGAAACCCTTTACAGGGCGCGTTCCTAGAAGCGAACACCGGGGAGCTGTTTTTT. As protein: CASSSPRNPLQGAFLEANTGELFF.

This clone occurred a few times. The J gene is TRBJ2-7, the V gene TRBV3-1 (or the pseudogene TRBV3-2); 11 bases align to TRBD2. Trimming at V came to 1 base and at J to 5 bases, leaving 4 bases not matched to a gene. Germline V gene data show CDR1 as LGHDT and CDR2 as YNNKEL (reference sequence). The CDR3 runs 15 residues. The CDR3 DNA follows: TGTGCCAGCAGCCAAGCGACTAGCGGGAACGACGAGCAGTACTTC. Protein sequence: CASSQATSGNDEQYF.

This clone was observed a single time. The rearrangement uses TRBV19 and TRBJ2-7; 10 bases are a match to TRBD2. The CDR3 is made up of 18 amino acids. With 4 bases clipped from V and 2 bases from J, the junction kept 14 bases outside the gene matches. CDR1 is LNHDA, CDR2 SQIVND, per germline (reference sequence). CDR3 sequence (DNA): TGTGCCAGTAGTAACGTCGGGCTAGCGGGAGATTTGGCCTACGAGCAGTACTTC. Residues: CASSNVGLAGDLAYEQYF.

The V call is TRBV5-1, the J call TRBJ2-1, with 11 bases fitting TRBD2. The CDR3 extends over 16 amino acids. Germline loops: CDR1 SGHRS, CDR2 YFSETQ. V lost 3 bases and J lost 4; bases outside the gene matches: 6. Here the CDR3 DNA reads TGCGCCAGCAGCTCTCTACCTAGCGGGGGGTACAATGAGCAGTTCTTC. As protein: CASSSLPSGGYNEQFF.

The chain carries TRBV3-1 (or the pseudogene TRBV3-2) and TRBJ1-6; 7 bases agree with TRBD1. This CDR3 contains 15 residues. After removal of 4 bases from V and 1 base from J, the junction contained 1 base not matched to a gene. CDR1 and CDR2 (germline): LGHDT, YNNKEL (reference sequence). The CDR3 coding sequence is TGTGCCAGCAGCCCACAGGGGTCCTATAATTCACCCCTCCACTTT. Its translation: CASSPQGSYNSPLHF.

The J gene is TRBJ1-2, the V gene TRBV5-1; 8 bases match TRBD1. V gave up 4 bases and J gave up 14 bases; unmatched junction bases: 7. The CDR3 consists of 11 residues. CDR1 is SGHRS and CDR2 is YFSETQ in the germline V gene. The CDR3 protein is CASSPDRGLTF. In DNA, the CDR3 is TGCGCCAGCAGCCCTGACAGGGGCCTTACCTTC.

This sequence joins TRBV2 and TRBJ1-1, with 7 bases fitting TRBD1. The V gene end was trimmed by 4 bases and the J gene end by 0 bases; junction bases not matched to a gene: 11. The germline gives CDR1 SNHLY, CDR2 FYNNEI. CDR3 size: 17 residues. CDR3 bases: TGTGCCAGCAGTGGGACCGGGACAGCCGAAATGAACACTGAAGCTTTCTTT. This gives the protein CASSGTGTAEMNTEAFF. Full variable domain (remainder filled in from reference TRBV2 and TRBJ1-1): EPEVTQTPSHQVTQMGQEVILRCVPISNHLYFYWYRQILGQKVEFLVSFYNNEISEKSEIFDDQFSVERPDGSNFTLKIRSTKLEDSAMYFCASSGTGTAEMNTEAFFGQGTRLTVV.

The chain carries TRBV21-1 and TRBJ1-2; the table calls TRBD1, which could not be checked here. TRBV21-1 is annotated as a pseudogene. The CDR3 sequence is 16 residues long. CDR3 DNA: TGTGCCAGCAGCACCCGGGACAGGGAGGGTAACTATGGCTACACCTTC. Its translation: CASSTRDREGNYGYTF.